This paragraph covers one T cell receptor (beta chain) sequence. What this receptor recognizes is not known. Within one base of it there is no much larger clone, and no base qualities were kept. This sample stems from a study of molecular identifiers for immune sequencing clone quantification (dated by TCRdb to the late 2010s). About the study as a whole: For a replicate experiment, the RNA from either approximately 20,000 or 100,000 naive CD8 T cells was divided into five aliquots, and four of those aliquots went on to sequencing. CD8 T cells were used in a methods study to benchmark molecular-identifier clustering-based TCR repertoire sequencing (MIDCIRS) and TCR RNA copy counting. General findings and caveats noted by the study authors: Without barcode sub-clustering, chimeric consensus sequences inflated TCR diversity; chimeras reached as high as 47%. In CMV-specific effector cells, clones with more than 20 RNA copies accounted for over 99% of molecules, whereas in naive cells such clones accounted for under 1%. A single cell's worth of spiked-in Jurkat TCR RNA was reported detectable even among one million naive CD8 T cells. Naive libraries contained spiked-in Jurkat TCR RNA (roughly 10 copies' worth), which is not part of the donor repertoire. The sizes of highly expanded clones could end up underestimated when identical TCR molecules share a barcode. Modeling estimated around 3.2 recovered TCR RNA copies per cell, compared with around 9.7 by digital PCR, which implies about 32% capture efficiency.

The library was produced with PCR. The sequencer was an Illumina HiSeq 4000. Bulk TCR libraries were made following a previously described method, with the TCR primers given in Table S5. Total RNA was purified with the Qiagen AllPrep DNA/RNA kit. Before analysis, reads from multiple sequencing runs of the same library were pooled. The original methods were these. Reads were retained only if their TCR constant sequence matched exactly, and those retained reads were trimmed to 150 nt and grouped according to their 12-nt molecular barcodes. Reads inside each barcode group were sub-clustered using a 15% Levenshtein threshold, and a quality-weighted consensus sequence was constructed for each RNA molecule. Non-functional sequences were discarded, and so were lower-count sequences lying one edit away from another sequence. Based on fitting two negative binomial distributions, any barcode sub-cluster with under 20% of the maximum read count was discarded. TCRdb trimmed public reads at Q25 via fastp, called clones via MiXCR and kept in-frame beta chains. Each entry is one CDR3 protein sequence, shown with its most common DNA and genes. The V and J calls, along with clone size, are taken from TCRdb and not from the paper's own processing. Across this sample there are 490,000 or so distinct CDR3 sequences, with 20% to 25% seen only once. The ten largest clonotypes hold 0.65% to 0.95% of the sample.

V gives up 0 bases and J gives up 0 bases, and the segment between their germline ends measures 5 bases. Including cysteine and phenylalanine, the CDR3 has 13 amino acids. The CDR3 DNA has 39 bases and is translated from base 1. Reading the germline V gene (reference sequence) gives CDR1 DFQATT and CDR2 SNEGSKA. Naive CD8 T cell libraries were made from about 21,000 to 970,000 sorted cells using 10%, 30% or 50% of purified RNA. Naive CD8 T cells were FACS-sorted as CD8+CD4-CCR7+CD45RA+ on a BD FACSAria II into RLT Plus buffer. Nine to eleven TCR copies' worth of Jurkat RNA were spiked into roughly 20,000-1,000,000 naive CD8 T cell samples to test detection sensitivity. Enrichment of CD8 T cells was performed with RosetteSep CD8+ T Cell Enrichment Cocktail and Ficoll-Paque, after which ACK red cell lysis was carried out.

The TCR originated in a human donor in good health. Some libraries in this study had Jurkat cell RNA spiked in. The sequenced sample consisted of naive CD8+ T cells from blood, with Jurkat cell RNA spiked in. The cell subset or site label here, explained by the study, means: FACS-sorted CD8+CD4-CCR7+CD45RA+ naive T cells. The chain uses TRBV20-1 and TRBJ1-2, with the D gene too uncertain to name. The CDR3 region has the sequence CSAREESNYGYTF. The nucleotide sequence reads as follows: TGCAGTGCTAGAGAAGAGTCTAACTATGGCTACACCTTC.